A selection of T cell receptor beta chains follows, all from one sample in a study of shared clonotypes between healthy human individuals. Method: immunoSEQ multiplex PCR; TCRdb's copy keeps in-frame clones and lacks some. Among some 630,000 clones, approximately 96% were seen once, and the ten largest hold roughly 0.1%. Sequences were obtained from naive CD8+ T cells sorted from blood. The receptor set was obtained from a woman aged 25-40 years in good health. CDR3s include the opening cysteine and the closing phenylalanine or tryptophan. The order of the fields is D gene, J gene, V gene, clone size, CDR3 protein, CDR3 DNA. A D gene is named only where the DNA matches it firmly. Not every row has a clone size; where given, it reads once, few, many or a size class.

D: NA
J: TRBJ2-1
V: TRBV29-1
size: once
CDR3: CSGVRNEQFF
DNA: TGCAGCGGGGTGCGCAATGAGCAGTTCTTC

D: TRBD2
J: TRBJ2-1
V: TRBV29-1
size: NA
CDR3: CSVEPGSYSGTSSFNEQFF
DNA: TGCAGCGTTGAACCCGGGTCCTACTCCGGGACTAGCTCTTTCAATGAGCAGTTCTTC

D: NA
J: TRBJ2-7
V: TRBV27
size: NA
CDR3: CASSSQGPTYEQYF
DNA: TGTGCCAGCAGTTCACAGGGCCCAACCTACGAGCAGTACTTC

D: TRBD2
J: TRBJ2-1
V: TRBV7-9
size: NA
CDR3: CASSLPSGSLVEQFF
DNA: TGTGCCAGCAGCCTCCCTAGCGGGAGTCTTGTTGAGCAGTTCTTC

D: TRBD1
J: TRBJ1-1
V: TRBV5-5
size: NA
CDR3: CASSPPDRVDEAFF
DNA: TGTGCCAGCAGCCCCCCAGACAGGGTTGATGAAGCTTTCTTT

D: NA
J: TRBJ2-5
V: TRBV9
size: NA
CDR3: CASSVAEEVETQYF
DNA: TGTGCCAGCAGCGTAGCAGAAGAGGTCGAGACCCAGTACTTC

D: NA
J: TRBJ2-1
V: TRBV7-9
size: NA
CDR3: CASSWSPEQFF
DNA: TGTGCCAGCAGCTGGAGCCCCGAGCAGTTCTTC

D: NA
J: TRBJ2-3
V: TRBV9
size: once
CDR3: CASSVASGTDTQYF
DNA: TGTGCCAGCAGCGTAGCTAGCGGCACAGATACGCAGTATTTT

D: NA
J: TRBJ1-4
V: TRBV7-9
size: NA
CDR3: CASSPGTLVRELFF
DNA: TGTGCCAGCAGCCCCGGGACACTGGTGAGAGAACTGTTTTTT

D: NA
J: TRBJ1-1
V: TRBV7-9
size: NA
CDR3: CASSLVQGGSTEAFF
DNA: TGTGCCAGCAGCTTAGTTCAGGGCGGTAGCACTGAAGCTTTCTTT

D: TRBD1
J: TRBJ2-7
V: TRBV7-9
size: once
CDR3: CATRTGAEQYF
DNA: TGTGCCACCCGGACAGGGGCCGAGCAGTACTTC

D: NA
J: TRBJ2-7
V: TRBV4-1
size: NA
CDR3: CASSQDGGKTYEQYF
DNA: TGCGCCAGCAGCCAAGATGGGGGAAAGACCTACGAGCAGTACTTC

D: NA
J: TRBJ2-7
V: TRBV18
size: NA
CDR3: CASSPSEAGKVYEQYF
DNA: TGTGCCAGCTCACCCTCCGAGGCAGGGAAGGTCTACGAGCAGTACTTC

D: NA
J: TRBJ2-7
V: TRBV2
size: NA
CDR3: CASGQRISDEQYF
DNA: TGTGCCAGCGGACAGAGGATTTCGGACGAGCAGTACTTC

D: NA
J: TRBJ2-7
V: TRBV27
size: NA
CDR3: CASSLSIQKPYNEQYF
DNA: TGTGCCAGCAGTTTATCAATACAGAAACCTTACAACGAGCAGTACTTC

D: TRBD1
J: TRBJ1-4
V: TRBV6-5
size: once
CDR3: CASTDHRGAEKLFF
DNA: TGTGCCAGCACCGATCACAGGGGCGCAGAAAAACTGTTTTTT

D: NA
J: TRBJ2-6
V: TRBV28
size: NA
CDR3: CASSIKSGHLFSGANVLTF
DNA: TGTGCCAGCAGTATCAAATCGGGACACCTTTTCTCTGGGGCCAACGTCCTGACTTTC

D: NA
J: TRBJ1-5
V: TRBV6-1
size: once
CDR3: CASSEGGRGRNQPQHF
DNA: TGTGCCAGCAGTGAGGGCGGCAGGGGTCGTAATCAGCCCCAGCATTTT

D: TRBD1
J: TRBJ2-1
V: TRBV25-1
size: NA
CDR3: CASKTGYNEQFF
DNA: TGTGCCAGCAAGACAGGGTATAATGAGCAGTTCTTC

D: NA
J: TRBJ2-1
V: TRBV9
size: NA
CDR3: CASSVTLGSYNEQFF
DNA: TGTGCCAGCAGCGTAACTTTAGGATCCTACAATGAGCAGTTCTTC

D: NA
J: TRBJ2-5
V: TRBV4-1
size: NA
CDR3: CASSHPGLLGETQYF
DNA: TGCGCCAGCAGCCATCCAGGACTCTTGGGGGAGACCCAGTACTTC

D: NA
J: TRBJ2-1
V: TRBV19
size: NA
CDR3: CASSIGMGGGLQNEQFF
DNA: TGTGCCAGTAGTATAGGTATGGGTGGCGGACTCCAAAATGAGCAGTTCTTC

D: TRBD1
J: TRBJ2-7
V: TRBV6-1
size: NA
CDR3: CASSEGQGAYEQYF
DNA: TGTGCCAGCAGTGAGGGACAGGGAGCCTACGAGCAGTACTTC

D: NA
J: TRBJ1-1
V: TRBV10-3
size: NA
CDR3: CAISEGQGATEAFF
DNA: TGTGCCATCAGTGAGGGGCAGGGAGCCACTGAAGCTTTCTTT

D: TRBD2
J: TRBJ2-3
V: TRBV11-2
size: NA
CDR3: CASSFSGSTDTQYF
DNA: TGTGCCAGCAGCTTTAGCGGGAGCACAGATACGCAGTATTTT

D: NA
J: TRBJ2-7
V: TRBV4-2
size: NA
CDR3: CASSQPGEKSYEQYF
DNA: TGTGCCAGCAGCCAACCGGGAGAGAAAAGCTACGAGCAGTACTTC

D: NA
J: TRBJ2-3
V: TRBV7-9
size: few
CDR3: CASLGDTQYF
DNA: TGTGCCAGCCTAGGAGATACGCAGTATTTT

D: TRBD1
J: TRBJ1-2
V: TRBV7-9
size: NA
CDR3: CASSTTKGQVHYGYTF
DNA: TGTGCCAGCAGCACGACGAAGGGACAGGTACACTATGGCTACACCTTC

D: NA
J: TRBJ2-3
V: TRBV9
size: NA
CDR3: CASSADGGTDTQYF
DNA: TGTGCCAGCAGCGCGGACGGAGGCACAGATACGCAGTATTTT

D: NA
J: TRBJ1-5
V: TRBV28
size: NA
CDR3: CASRPGGQPQHF
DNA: TGTGCCAGCAGACCAGGAGGCCAGCCCCAGCATTTT

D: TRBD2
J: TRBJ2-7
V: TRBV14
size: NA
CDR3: CASSQRLAAYEQYF
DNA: TGTGCCAGCAGCCAGAGACTAGCGGCCTACGAGCAGTACTTC

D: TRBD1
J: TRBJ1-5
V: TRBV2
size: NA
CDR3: CASSPPTGSNQPQHF
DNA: TGTGCCAGCAGCCCCCCGACAGGGAGCAATCAGCCCCAGCATTTT

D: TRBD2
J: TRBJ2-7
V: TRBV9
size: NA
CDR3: CASSDASGGPGSYEQYF
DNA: TGTGCCAGCAGCGATGCCAGCGGGGGGCCGGGCTCCTACGAGCAGTACTTC

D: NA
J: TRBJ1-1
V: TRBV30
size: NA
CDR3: CAWSLVGNTEAFF
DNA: TGTGCCTGGAGTTTGGTTGGAAACACTGAAGCTTTCTTT

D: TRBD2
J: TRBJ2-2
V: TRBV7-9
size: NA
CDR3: CASSPAGTSGSSNTGELFF
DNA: TGTGCCAGCAGCCCAGCGGGGACTAGCGGGAGCTCGAACACCGGGGAGCTGTTTTTT

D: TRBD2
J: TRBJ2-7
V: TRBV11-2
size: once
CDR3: CASSLPRGVGSSYEQYF
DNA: TGTGCCAGCAGCCTCCCACGGGGGGTCGGGAGCTCCTACGAGCAGTACTTC

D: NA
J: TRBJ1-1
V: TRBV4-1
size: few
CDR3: CASSHRRGNTEAFF
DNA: TGCGCCAGCAGCCATCGAAGGGGTAACACTGAAGCTTTCTTT

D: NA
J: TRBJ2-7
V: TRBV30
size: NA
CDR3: CAWSLQDYEQYF
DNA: TGTGCCTGGAGTCTACAAGACTACGAGCAGTACTTC

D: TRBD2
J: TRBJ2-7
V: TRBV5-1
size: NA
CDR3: CASSLAIGLAGYEQYF
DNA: TGCGCCAGCAGCTTGGCCATTGGGCTAGCGGGCTACGAGCAGTACTTC

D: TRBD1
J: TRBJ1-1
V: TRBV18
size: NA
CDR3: CASSTNRGQGTEAFF
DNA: TGTGCCAGCTCAACTAACAGGGGGCAGGGCACTGAAGCTTTCTTT

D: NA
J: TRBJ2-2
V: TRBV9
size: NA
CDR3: CASSVVSTGELFF
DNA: TGTGCCAGCAGCGTAGTTTCTACCGGGGAGCTGTTTTTT

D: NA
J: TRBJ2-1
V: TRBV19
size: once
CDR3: CASSIDAEGGENNEQFF
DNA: TGTGCCAGTAGTATCGACGCCGAGGGGGGCGAGAACAATGAGCAGTTCTTC